This T cell receptor (beta chain) was documented in a study of T cells in Graves' hyperthyroidism and ophthalmopathy. From RNA transcripts, TCR beta CDR3 regions were amplified. Carried out on the TCR CDR3, a first-round RT-PCR used the HTBI primer set. TCRdb called the multiplex PCR reads again in MiXCR, with one record for every CDR3 protein. The sample lists hundreds of thousands of distinct CDR3 sequences, approximately 15% occurring once. This clonotype came up many times. Its antigen is not known. The CDR3 consists of 14 residues. In germline, CDR1 is ENHRY, CDR2 SYGVKD. Trimming took 3 bases from V and 3 from J; bases not matched to a gene: 5. General study findings and limits: Ophthalmopathy was model-predicted a median about six months pre-onset.

The sample consisted of blood. The V call is TRBV10-3, the J call TRBJ2-7; 7 nucleotides agree with TRBD1. This receptor was identified in a man aged 18-30 years with Graves' ophthalmopathy. The CDR3 region is CAISDPTGFYEQYF. The CDR3 DNA is TGTGCCATCAGTGACCCGACAGGGTTCTACGAGCAGTACTTC.